Given below is one TCR beta chain in context. Between the trimmed V and J ends, which lost 10 bases and 2 bases, there was a span of 17 bases. Germline CDR1 SGHDN, CDR2 FVKESK. The CDR3 has 14 residues. Original handling: Amplified reference gene primers provided the basis for estimating nucleated cell counts. Generated by immunoSEQ multiplex PCR, the TCRdb table keeps only in-frame clones and is missing some. V, J and clone size are those of that table, while D and trimming were read from the DNA. The table shows 95,000 to 150,000 clones, with 65% to 80% occurring only once. The sample belongs to a study of blood T cell repertoires in COVID-19. Study overall: The United States, Italy and Spain were the sources of the acute and convalescent COVID-19 samples. The analysed material was cDNA or gDNA that came from T cells, B-cell-depleted T cells, or PBMCs.

What was sequenced was peripheral blood. The TCR comes from a human donor with acute or convalescent COVID-19. The donor label of this sample is uncertain. This chain joins TRBV14 and TRBJ1-2; TRBD1 might be the D (5 bases). The CDR3 nucleotides read TGTGCCATTACGGACAAGTCCCGAAACTATGGCTACACCTTC. Translated: CAITDKSRNYGYTF.